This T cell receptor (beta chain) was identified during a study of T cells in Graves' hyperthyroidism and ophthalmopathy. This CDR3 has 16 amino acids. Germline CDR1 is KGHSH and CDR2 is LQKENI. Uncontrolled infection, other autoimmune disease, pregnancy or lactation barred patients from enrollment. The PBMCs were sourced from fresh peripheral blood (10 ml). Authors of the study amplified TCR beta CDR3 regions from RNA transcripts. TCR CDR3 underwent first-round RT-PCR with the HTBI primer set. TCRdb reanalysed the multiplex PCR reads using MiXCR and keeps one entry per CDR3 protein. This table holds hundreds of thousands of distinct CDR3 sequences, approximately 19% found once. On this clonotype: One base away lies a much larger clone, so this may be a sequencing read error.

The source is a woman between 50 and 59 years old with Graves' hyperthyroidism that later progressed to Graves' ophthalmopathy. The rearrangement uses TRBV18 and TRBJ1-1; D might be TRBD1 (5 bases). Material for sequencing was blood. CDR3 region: CASSSPTGTTNTEAFF. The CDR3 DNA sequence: TGTGCCAGCTCATCACCTACCGGGACGACGAACACTGAAGCTTTCTTT. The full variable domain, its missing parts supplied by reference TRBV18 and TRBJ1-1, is NAGVMQNPRHLVRRRGQEARLRCSPMKGHSHVYWYRQLPEEGLKFMVYLQKENIIDESGMPKERFSAEFPKEGPSILRIQQVVRGDSAAYFCASSSPTGTTNTEAFFGQGTRLTVV.